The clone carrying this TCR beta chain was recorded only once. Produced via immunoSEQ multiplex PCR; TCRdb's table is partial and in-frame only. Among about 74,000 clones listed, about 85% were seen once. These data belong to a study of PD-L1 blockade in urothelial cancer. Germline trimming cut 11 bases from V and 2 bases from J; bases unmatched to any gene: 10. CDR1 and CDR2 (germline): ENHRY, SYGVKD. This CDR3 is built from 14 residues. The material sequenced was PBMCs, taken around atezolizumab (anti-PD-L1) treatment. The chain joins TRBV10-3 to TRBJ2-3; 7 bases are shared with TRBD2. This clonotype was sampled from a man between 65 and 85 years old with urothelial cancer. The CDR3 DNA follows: TGTGCCTCCCGACTAAGCGGGACCACAGATACGCAGTATTTT. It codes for CASRLSGTTDTQYF.